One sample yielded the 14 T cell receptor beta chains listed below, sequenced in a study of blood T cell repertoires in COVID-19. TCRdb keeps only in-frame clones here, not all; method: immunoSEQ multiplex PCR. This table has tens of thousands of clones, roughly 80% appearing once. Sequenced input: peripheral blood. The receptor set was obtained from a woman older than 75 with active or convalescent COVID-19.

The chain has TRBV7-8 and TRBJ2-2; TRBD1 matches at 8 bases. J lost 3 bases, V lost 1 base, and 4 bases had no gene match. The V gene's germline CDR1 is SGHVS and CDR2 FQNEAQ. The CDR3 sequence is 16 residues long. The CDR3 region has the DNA TGTGCCAGCAGCTTAGGTGGACAGGGCTACACCGGGGAGCTGTTTTTT. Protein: CASSLGGQGYTGELFF.

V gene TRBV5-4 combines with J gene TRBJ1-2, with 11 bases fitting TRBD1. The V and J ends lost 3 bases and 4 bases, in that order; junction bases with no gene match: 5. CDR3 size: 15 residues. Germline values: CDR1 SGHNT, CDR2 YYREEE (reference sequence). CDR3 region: CASSSPGQGGYGYTF. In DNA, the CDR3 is TGTGCCAGCAGCTCCCCGGGACAGGGGGGCTATGGCTACACCTTC.

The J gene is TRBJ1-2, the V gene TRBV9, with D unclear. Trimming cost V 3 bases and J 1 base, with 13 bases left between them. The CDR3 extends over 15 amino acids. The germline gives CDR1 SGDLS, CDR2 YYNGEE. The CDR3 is CASSESTANNYGYTF. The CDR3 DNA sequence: TGTGCCAGCAGCGAGAGTACAGCAAATAACTATGGCTACACCTTC.

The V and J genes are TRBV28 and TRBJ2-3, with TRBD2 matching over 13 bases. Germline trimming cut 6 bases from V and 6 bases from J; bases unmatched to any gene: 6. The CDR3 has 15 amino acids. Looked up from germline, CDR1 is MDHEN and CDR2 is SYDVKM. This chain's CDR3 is CASRRLAGGRDTQYF. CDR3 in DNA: TGTGCCAGCAGGAGACTAGCGGGAGGTAGGGATACGCAGTATTTT.

The CDR3 bases are TGCGCCAGCAGCTTGGAAAACAGGGCAGGGCGCACTGAAGCTTTCTTT. This gives the protein CASSLENRAGRTEAFF. The chain carries TRBV5-1 and TRBJ1-1; D is perhaps TRBD1 (6 bases). V lost 0 bases and J lost 4, with 16 bases in between. The CDR3 loop spans 16 amino acids. The germline V gene has CDR1 SGHRS and CDR2 YFSETQ.

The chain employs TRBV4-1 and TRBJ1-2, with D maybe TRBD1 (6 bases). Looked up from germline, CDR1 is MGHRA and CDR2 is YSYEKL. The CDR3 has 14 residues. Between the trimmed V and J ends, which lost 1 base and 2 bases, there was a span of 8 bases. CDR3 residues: CASSQAGENYGYTF. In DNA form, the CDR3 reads TGCGCCAGCAGCCAAGCAGGGGAGAACTATGGCTACACCTTC.

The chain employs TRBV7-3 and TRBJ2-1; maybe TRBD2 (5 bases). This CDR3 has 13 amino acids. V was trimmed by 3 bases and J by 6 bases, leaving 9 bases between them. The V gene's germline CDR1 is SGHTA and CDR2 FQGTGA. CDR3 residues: CASSLDGINEQFF. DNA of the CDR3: TGTGCCAGCAGCTTGGACGGGATCAATGAGCAGTTCTTC.

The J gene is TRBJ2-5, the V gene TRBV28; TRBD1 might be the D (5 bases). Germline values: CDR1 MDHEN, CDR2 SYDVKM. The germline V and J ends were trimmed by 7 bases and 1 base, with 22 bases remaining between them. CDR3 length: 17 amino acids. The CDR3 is CASTGQGRSKIQETQYF. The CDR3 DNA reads TGTGCCAGCACTGGGCAGGGAAGATCGAAAATCCAAGAGACCCAGTACTTC.

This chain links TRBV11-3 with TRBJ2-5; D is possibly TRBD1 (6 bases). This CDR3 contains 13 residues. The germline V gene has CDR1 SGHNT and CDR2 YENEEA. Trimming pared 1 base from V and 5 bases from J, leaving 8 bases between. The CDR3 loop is CASSLAQGETQYF. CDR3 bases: TGTGCCAGCAGCTTAGCCCAGGGGGAGACCCAGTACTTC.

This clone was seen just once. The DNA for the CDR3 is TGTGCCAGCAGCTTAAGGACTAGCCTTTTAGACGACGAGCAGTACTTC. It translates to CASSLRTSLLDDEQYF. The chain combines TRBV7-2 with TRBJ2-7; the match to TRBD2 covers 8 bases. The V and J ends lost 2 bases and 5 bases, in that order; junction bases with no gene match: 11. CDR1 and CDR2 (germline): SGHTA, FQGNSA. This CDR3 contains 16 residues.

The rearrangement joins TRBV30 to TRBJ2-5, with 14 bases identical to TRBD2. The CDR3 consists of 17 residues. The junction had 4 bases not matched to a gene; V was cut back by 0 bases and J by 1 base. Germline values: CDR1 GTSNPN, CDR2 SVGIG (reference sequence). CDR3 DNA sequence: TGTGCCTGGAGTGTAGGACTAGCGGGAGGCACCCAAGAGACCCAGTACTTC. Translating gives CAWSVGLAGGTQETQYF.

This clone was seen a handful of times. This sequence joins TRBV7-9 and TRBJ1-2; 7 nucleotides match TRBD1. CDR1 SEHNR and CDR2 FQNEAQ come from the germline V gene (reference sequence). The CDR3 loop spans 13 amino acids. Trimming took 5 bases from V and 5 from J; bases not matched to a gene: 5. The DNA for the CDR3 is TGTGCCAGCAGCATACAGGGGAAGTATGGCTACACCTTC. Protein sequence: CASSIQGKYGYTF. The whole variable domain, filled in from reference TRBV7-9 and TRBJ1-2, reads DTGVSQNPRHKITKRGQNVTFRCDPISEHNRLYWYRQTLGQGPEFLTYFQNEAQLEKSRLLSDRFSAERPKGSFSTLEIQRTEQGDSAMYLCASSIQGKYGYTFGSGTRLTVV.

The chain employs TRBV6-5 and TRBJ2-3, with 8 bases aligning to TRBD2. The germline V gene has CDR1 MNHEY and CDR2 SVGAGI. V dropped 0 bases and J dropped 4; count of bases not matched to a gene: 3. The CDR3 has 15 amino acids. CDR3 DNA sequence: TGTGCCAGCAGTTACTCATCAGCGGGGGCAGATACGCAGTATTTT. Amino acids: CASSYSSAGADTQYF.

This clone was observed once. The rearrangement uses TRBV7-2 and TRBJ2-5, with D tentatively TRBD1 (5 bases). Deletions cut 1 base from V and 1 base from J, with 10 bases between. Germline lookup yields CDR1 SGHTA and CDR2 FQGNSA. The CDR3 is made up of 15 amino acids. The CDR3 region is CASSLDKGPQETQYF. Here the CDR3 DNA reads TGTGCCAGCAGCTTAGATAAGGGGCCCCAAGAGACCCAGTACTTC.